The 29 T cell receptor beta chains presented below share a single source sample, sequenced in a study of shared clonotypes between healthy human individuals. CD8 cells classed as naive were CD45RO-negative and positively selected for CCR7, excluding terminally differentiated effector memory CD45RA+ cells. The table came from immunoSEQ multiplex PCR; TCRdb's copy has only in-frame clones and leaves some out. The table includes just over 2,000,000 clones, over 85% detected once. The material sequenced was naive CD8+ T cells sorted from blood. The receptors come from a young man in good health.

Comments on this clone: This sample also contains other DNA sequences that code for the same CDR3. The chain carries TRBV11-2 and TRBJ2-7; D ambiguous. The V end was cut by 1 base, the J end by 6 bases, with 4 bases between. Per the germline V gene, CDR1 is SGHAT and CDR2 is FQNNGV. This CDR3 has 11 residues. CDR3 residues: CASSLGLEQYF. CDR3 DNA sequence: TGTGCCAGCAGCTTAGGGCTCGAGCAGTACTTC.

CDR3 loop: CASSYGPYEQYF. The CDR3 nucleotides read TGTGCCAGCAGCTACGGACCCTACGAGCAGTACTTC. The V gene is TRBV11-2, the J gene TRBJ2-7; no firm D call. Germline assignment: CDR1 SGHAT and CDR2 FQNNGV. V lost 4 bases, J lost 2 bases, and 6 bases lay in between. This CDR3 has 12 amino acids.

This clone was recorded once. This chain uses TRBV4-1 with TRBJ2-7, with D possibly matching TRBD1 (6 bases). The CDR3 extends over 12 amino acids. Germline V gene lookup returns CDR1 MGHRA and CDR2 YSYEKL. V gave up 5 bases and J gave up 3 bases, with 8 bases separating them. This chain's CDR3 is CASSTDSYEQYF. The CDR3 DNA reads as TGCGCCAGCAGCACGGACAGCTACGAGCAGTACTTC.

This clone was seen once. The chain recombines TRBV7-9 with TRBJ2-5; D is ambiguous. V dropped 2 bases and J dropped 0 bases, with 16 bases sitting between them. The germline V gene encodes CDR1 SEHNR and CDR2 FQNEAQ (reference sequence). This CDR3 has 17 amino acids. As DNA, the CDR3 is TGTGCCAGCAGCTTAACGATAGTAGTAAGGCACCAAGAGACCCAGTACTTC. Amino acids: CASSLTIVVRHQETQYF. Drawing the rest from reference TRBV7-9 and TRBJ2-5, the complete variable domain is DTGVSQNPRHKITKRGQNVTFRCDPISEHNRLYWYRQTLGQGPEFLTYFQNEAQLEKSRLLSDRFSAERPKGSFSTLEIQRTEQGDSAMYLCASSLTIVVRHQETQYFGPGTRLLVL.

The CDR3 sequence is CASSPAYRGMVFF. CDR3 bases: TGTGCCAGCAGCCCAGCATACAGGGGTATGGTGTTTTTT. The V and J genes are TRBV7-9 and TRBJ1-4; TRBD1 agrees at 7 bases. The CDR3 extends over 13 amino acids. Germline CDR1 and CDR2: SEHNR and FQNEAQ (reference sequence). V lost 5 bases to trimming and J lost 15 bases; unmatched junction nucleotides: 12.

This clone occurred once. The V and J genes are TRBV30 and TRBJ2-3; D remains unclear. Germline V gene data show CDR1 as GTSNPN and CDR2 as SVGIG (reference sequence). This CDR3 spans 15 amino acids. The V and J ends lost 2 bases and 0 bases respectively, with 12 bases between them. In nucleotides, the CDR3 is TGTGCCTGGAGTAGAACAACTATTAGCACAGATACGCAGTATTTT. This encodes CAWSRTTISTDTQYF. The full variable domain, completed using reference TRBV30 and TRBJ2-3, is SQTIHQWPATLVQPVGSPLSLECTVEGTSNPNLYWYRQAAGRGLQLLFYSVGIGQISSEVPQNLSASRPQDRQFILSSKKLLLSDSGFYLCAWSRTTISTDTQYFGPGTRLTVL.

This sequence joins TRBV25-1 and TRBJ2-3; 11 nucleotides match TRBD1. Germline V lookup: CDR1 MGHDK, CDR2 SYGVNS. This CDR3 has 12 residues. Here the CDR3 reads CAAGQGARAQYF. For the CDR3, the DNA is TGTGCAGCCGGACAGGGGGCTCGAGCGCAGTATTTT.

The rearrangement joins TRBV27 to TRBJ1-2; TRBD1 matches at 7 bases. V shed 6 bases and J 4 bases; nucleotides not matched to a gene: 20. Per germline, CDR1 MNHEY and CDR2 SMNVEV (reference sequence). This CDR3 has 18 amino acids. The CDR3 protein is CASSQNPLTGPPPYGYTF. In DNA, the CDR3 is TGTGCCAGCAGCCAAAACCCCTTGACAGGGCCGCCTCCCTATGGCTACACCTTC.

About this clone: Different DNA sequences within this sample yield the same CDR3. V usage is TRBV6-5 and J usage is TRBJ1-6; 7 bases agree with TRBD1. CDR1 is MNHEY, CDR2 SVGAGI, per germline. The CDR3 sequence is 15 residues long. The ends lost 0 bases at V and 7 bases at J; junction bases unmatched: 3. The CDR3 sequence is CASSYSPGQNSPLHF. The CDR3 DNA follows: TGTGCCAGCAGTTACTCGCCGGGACAGAATTCACCCCTCCACTTT.

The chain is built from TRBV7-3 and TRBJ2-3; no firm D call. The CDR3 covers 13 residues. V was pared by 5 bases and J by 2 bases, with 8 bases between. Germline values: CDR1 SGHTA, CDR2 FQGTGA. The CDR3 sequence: CASSPDLTDTQYF. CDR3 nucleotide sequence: TGTGCCAGCAGCCCAGACCTCACAGATACGCAGTATTTT.

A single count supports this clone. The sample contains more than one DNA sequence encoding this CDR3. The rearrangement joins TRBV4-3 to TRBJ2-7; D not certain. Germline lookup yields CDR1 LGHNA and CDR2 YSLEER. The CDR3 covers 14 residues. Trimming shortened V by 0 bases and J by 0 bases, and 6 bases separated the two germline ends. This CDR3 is CASSQDTFSYEQYF. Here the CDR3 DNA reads TGCGCCAGCAGCCAAGACACTTTCTCCTACGAGCAGTACTTC.

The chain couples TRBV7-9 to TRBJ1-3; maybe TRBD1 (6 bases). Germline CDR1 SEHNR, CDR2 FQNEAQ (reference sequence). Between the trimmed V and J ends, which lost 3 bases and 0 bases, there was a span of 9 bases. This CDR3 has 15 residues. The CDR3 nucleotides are TGTGCCAGCAGCTTCGACAGGAGCTCTGGAAACACCATATATTTT. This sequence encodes CASSFDRSSGNTIYF.

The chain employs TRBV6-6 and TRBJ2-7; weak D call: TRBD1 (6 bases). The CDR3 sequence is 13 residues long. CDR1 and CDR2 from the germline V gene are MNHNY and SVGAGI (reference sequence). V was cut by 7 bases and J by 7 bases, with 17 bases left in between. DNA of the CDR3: TGTGCCAGCAAAGACACAGGGAATGGGGAGCAGTACTTC. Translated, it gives CASKDTGNGEQYF.

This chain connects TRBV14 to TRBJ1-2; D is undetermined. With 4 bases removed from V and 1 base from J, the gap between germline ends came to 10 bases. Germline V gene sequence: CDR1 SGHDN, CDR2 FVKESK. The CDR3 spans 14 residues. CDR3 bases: TGTGCCAGCAGCCCTTTTGGGGATAACTATGGCTACACCTTC. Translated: CASSPFGDNYGYTF.

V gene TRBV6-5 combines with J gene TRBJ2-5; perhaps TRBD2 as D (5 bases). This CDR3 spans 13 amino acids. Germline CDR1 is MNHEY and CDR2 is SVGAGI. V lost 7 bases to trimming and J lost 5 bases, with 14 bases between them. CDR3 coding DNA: TGTGCCAGCACGAACACCCGAGGGGAGACCCAGTACTTC. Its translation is CASTNTRGETQYF.

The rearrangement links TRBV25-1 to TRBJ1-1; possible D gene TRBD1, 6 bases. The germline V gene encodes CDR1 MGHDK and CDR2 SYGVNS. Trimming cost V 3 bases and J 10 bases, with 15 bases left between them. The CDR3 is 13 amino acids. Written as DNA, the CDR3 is TGTGCCAGCAGTGATCAGGGGATCTTGAGAGCTTTCTTT. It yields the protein CASSDQGILRAFF.

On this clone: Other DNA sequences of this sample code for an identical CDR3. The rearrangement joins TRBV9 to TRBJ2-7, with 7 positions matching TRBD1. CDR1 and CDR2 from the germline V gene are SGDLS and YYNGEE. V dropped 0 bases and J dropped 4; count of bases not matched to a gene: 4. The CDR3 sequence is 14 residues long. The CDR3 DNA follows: TGTGCCAGCAGCGTAGCTCCAGGGGGTTACGAGCAGTACTTC. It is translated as CASSVAPGGYEQYF.

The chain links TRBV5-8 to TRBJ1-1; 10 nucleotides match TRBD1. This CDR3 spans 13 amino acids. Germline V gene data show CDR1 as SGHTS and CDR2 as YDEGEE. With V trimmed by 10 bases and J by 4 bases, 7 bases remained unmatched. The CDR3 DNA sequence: TGTGCCGGACCTCGGGACAGGGGCACTGAAGCTTTCTTT. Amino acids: CAGPRDRGTEAFF.

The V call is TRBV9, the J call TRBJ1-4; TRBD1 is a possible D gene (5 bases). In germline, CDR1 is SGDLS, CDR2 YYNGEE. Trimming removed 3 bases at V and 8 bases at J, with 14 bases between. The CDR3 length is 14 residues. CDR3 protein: CASSGSGSGEKLFF. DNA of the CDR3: TGTGCCAGCAGCGGCAGCGGGTCAGGGGAAAAACTGTTTTTT.

The DNA for the CDR3 is TGCGCCAGCAGCTTGGTCCATGAAGGAACCTACGAGCAGTACTTC. Protein: CASSLVHEGTYEQYF. V is TRBV5-1 and J is TRBJ2-7; D ambiguous. Trimming pared 0 bases from V and 2 bases from J, leaving 12 bases between. The CDR3 has 15 residues. Looked up from germline, CDR1 is SGHRS and CDR2 is YFSETQ.

The CDR3 protein is CASRFPDRQLWAVTEAFF. The CDR3 DNA follows: TGTGCAAGTCGCTTCCCGGATCGACAGTTGTGGGCCGTCACTGAAGCTTTCTTT. The chain joins TRBV12-2 to TRBJ1-1; the D call TRBD1 from the table was never checked on the DNA. TRBV12-2 corresponds to a pseudogene. The CDR3 spans 18 residues.

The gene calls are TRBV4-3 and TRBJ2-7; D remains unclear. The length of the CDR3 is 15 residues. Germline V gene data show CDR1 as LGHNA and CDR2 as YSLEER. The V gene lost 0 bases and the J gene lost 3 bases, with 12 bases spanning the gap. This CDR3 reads CASSQERFPIYEQYF. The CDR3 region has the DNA TGCGCCAGCAGCCAAGAAAGGTTTCCTATCTACGAGCAGTACTTC.

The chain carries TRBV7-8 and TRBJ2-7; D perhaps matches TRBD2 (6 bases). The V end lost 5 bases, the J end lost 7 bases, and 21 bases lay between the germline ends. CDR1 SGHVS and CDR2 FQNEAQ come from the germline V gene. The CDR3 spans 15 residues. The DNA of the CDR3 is TGTGCCAGCAGCCCCCATGTGGAGGGAACTAGGGAGCAGTACTTC. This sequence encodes CASSPHVEGTREQYF.

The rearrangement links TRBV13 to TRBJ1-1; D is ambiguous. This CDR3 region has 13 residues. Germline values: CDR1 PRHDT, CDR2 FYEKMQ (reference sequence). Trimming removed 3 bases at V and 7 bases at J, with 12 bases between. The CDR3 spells CASSFITEGEAFF. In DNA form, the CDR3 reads TGTGCCAGCAGCTTTATCACAGAAGGTGAAGCTTTCTTT.

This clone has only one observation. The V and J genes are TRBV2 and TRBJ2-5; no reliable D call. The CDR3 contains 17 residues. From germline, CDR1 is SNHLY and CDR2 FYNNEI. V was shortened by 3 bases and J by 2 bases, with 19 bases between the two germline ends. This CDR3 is CASSEYGVVFSQETQYF. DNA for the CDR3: TGTGCCAGCAGTGAGTATGGGGTCGTCTTCTCGCAAGAGACCCAGTACTTC.

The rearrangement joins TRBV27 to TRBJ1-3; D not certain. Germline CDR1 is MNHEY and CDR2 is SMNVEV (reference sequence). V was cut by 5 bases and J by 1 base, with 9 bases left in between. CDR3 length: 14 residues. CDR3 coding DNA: TGTGCCAGCAGTCCCTGGATGTCTGGAAACACCATATATTTT. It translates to CASSPWMSGNTIYF.

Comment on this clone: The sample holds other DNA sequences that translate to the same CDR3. The CDR3 protein is CASSPDLEETQYF. For the CDR3, the DNA is TGTGCCAGTAGTCCAGACTTAGAAGAGACCCAGTACTTC. This chain connects TRBV19 to TRBJ2-5; D uncertain. The CDR3 contains 13 residues. The V end was cut by 5 bases, the J end by 3 bases, with 10 bases between. Germline V gene sequence: CDR1 LNHDA, CDR2 SQIVND (reference sequence).

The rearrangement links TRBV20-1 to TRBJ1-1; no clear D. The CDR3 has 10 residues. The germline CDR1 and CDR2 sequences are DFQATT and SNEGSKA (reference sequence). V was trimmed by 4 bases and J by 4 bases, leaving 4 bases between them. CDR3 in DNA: TGCAGTGCTACAGGCACTGAAGCTTTCTTT. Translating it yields CSATGTEAFF.

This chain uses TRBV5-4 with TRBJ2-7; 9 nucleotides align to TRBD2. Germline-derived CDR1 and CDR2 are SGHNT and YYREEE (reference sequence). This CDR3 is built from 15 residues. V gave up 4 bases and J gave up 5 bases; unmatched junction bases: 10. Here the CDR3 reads CASSPFSGSRDEQYF. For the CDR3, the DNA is TGTGCCAGCAGCCCTTTTAGCGGGAGTCGGGACGAGCAGTACTTC.